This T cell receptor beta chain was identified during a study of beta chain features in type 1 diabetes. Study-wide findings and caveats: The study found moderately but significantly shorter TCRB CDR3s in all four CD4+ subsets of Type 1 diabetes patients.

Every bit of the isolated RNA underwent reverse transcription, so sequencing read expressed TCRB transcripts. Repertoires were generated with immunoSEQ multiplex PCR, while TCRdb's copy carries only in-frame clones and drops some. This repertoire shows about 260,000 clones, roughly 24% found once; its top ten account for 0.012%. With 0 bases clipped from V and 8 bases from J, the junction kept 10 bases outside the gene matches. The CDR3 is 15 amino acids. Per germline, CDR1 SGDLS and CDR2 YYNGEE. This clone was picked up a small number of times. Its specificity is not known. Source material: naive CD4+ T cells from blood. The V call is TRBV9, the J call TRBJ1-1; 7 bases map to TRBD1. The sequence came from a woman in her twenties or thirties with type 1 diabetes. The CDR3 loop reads CASSVGPTGSYEAFF. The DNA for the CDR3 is TGTGCCAGCAGCGTAGGACCGACAGGGAGTTACGAAGCTTTCTTT.